This T cell receptor beta chain derives from a study of breast tumors, draining lymph nodes, adjacent tissues. The CDR3 sequence is 18 residues long. Trimming at V came to 0 bases and at J to 4 bases, leaving 13 bases not matched to a gene. Germline V CDR1 and CDR2: LGHNA, YNFKEQ. TCRdb re-called the multiplex PCR reads through MiXCR, storing one row per CDR3 protein. The table records about 130,000 distinct CDR3 sequences, 20% to 25% of them present only once. This clonotype was detected many times. Its antigen is unknown. Axillary draining lymph nodes of breast cancer patients supplied the node samples. Findings of the study overall: That most tumor T cells come from lymph nodes remained unproven.

This TCR derives from a female donor with breast cancer. Some clones in this sample may be carry-over from other donors' samples. The material sequenced was axillary lymph node tissue. The chain recombines TRBV4-2 with TRBJ1-2, with TRBD1 matching 8 bases. This chain's CDR3 is CASSQDGGQASYSYGYTF. In DNA, the CDR3 is TGTGCCAGCAGCCAAGATGGGGGACAGGCGTCCTATTCCTATGGCTACACCTTC.